This TCR beta chain emerged from a study of blood T cells in healthy people across ages. The V and J ends lost 5 bases and 9 bases, in that order; junction bases with no gene match: 19. CDR1 and CDR2 from the germline V gene are MNHEY and SMNVEV (reference sequence). The CDR3 extends over 17 amino acids. Next came a second PCR, run for about 6 to 11 cycles, which used a sample-barcoded 5' primer along with a J-beta primer mix. Each cDNA molecule, via a template-switch adaptor with 12 random nucleotides, was tagged. The study obtained at least 3 million CDR3-containing paired-end reads from every sample. TCRdb called the 5' RACE reads again in MiXCR, with one record for every CDR3 protein. This sample yields 1,500,000 or so distinct CDR3 sequences, of which 35% to 45% are seen a single time; just over 4% belongs to the top ten. This clonotype was seen a single time. What it binds is not known. Broader study findings: More naive CD4+ cells and higher diversity were found in long-lived than in aged donors. Per million T cells, TCR beta diversity dropped roughly linearly as age increased.

This receptor was obtained from a woman between 18 and 29 years old in good health. Sequenced: blood. V and J are TRBV27 and TRBJ2-1, with 7 bases matching TRBD2. For the CDR3, the DNA is TGTGCCAGCAGTCCCGGGGAGGTAGGGAGGGGATTTGGTGAGCAGTTCTTC. This codes for CASSPGEVGRGFGEQFF.